Listed here are 8 T cell receptor beta chains from one sample, sequenced in a study of OX40 agonist ivuxolimab in advanced cancers. Here immunoSEQ multiplex PCR was the method, and the copy in TCRdb shows in-frame clones only, minus some. The table lists approximately 76,000 clones, roughly 85% of them singletons, with roughly 5.5% in the top ten. The specimen was CD4+ or CD8+ T cells sorted from blood, collected in a trial of the OX40 agonist ivuxolimab. These receptors came from an adult with an advanced solid tumor such as melanoma, head and neck, liver or kidney cancer.

The V and J genes are TRBV18 and TRBJ1-2, with D perhaps matching TRBD1 (6 bases). Germline CDR1 and CDR2: KGHSH and LQKENI. Trimming shortened V by 2 bases and J by 4 bases, and 14 bases separated the two germline ends. The CDR3 contains 15 residues. The CDR3 loop reads CASSPFSGQSYGYTF. CDR3 DNA: TGTGCCAGCTCACCATTCTCGGGACAATCCTATGGCTACACCTTC.

The chain carries TRBV15 and TRBJ2-5, with 12 bases matching TRBD2. CDR3 length equals 16 residues. J lost 11 bases, V lost 1 base, and 11 bases had no gene match. Germline CDR1 is LNHNV and CDR2 is YYDKDF (reference sequence). The CDR3 coding sequence is TGTGCCACCAGCAGAGGGACGACTAGCGGGAGTCGGGAGCAGTACTTC. Encoded protein: CATSRGTTSGSREQYF.

As concerns this clone: This sample also contains other DNA sequences that code for the same CDR3. V usage is TRBV27 and J usage is TRBJ2-3; 9 bases are shared with TRBD1. The CDR3 extends over 15 amino acids. Germline V gives CDR1 MNHEY, CDR2 SMNVEV (reference sequence). V trimming: 4 bases; J trimming: 6 bases; junction bases outside the gene matches: 8. The CDR3 DNA reads as TGTGCCAGCAGTTCACCCGGGACAGGGTTGGATACGCAGTATTTT. Translated, it gives CASSSPGTGLDTQYF.

The rearrangement links TRBV7-9 to TRBJ1-2; tentatively, D is TRBD1 (6 bases). Trimming removed 0 bases at V and 6 bases at J, with 14 bases between. This CDR3 has 15 residues. Germline V CDR1 and CDR2: SEHNR, FQNEAQ (reference sequence). The CDR3 DNA follows: TGTGCCAGCAGCTTAGCGGCAGGGGTTCGAGATGGCTACACCTTC. This encodes CASSLAAGVRDGYTF. Complete variable domain (other parts from reference TRBV7-9 and TRBJ1-2): DTGVSQNPRHKITKRGQNVTFRCDPISEHNRLYWYRQTLGQGPEFLTYFQNEAQLEKSRLLSDRFSAERPKGSFSTLEIQRTEQGDSAMYLCASSLAAGVRDGYTFGSGTRLTVV.

This clone was observed once. V gene TRBV5-5 combines with J gene TRBJ2-7; D remains ambiguous. The CDR3 runs 11 residues. The germline gives CDR1 SGHKS, CDR2 YYEKEE (reference sequence). V gave up 3 bases and J gave up 6 bases, with 7 bases separating them. CDR3 in amino acids: CASSSGREQYF. CDR3 in DNA: TGTGCCAGCAGCTCCGGCCGCGAGCAGTACTTC.

V is TRBV7-9 and J is TRBJ1-3; 7 bases align to TRBD1. Looked up from germline, CDR1 is SEHNR and CDR2 is FQNEAQ (reference sequence). V was clipped by 1 base and J by 2 bases; unmatched bases: 5. The CDR3 loop spans 16 amino acids. The CDR3 DNA sequence: TGTGCCAGCAGCTTAGGGGGACAGAGAGCTGGAAACACCATATATTTT. Protein: CASSLGGQRAGNTIYF.

The J gene is TRBJ2-2, the V gene TRBV7-6, with D possibly being TRBD1 (6 bases). CDR1 and CDR2 (germline): SGHVS, FNYEAQ. The CDR3 has 14 amino acids. V was shortened by 5 bases and J by 1 base, with 8 bases between the two germline ends. The CDR3 protein is CASSPGQNTGELFF. The CDR3 nucleotides are TGTGCCAGCAGCCCGGGACAGAACACCGGGGAGCTGTTTTTT. The full variable domain, in which reference TRBV7-6 and TRBJ2-2 provide the parts outside the CDR3, is GAGVSQSPRYKVTKRGQDVALRCDPISGHVSLYWYRQALGQGPEFLTYFNYEAQQDKSGLPNDRFSAERPEGSISTLTIQRTEQRDSAMYRCASSPGQNTGELFFGEGSRLTVL.

The chain is built from TRBV19 and TRBJ1-2; possible D gene TRBD1, 5 bases. CDR3 length: 13 amino acids. Germline V CDR1 and CDR2: LNHDA, SQIVND (reference sequence). Trimming took off 4 bases at V and 2 bases at J, with 8 bases between the two ends. The CDR3 region is CASSTPGNYGYTF. In DNA, the CDR3 is TGTGCCAGTAGTACTCCAGGGAACTATGGCTACACCTTC.